This section outlines one T cell receptor (beta chain) sequence together with its context. The data were produced by immunoSEQ multiplex PCR, yet TCRdb's version contains in-frame clones alone and is incomplete. The sample consists of tens of thousands of clones, roughly 82% of them appearing once. The V gene lost 2 bases and the J gene lost 7 bases, with 6 bases spanning the gap. Germline-derived CDR1 and CDR2 are SGHDT and YYEEEE. The CDR3 sequence is 12 residues long. The data were taken from a study of blood T cell repertoires in COVID-19. This receptor was taken from a man aged 50-60 years with active COVID-19. Sequenced input: peripheral blood. The chain employs TRBV5-6 and TRBJ2-2, with D perhaps matching TRBD2 (5 bases). CDR3 residues: CASSLGGGELFF. Here the CDR3 DNA reads TGTGCCAGCAGCTTAGGAGGCGGGGAGCTGTTTTTT. The full variable domain, its missing parts supplied by reference TRBV5-6 and TRBJ2-2, is DAGVTQSPTHLIKTRGQQVTLRCSPKSGHDTVSWYQQALGQGPQFIFQYYEEEERQRGNFPDRFSGHQFPNYSSELNVNALLLGDSALYLCASSLGGGELFFGEGSRLTVL.